Each of the 30 T cell receptor beta chains below was sequenced from the same sample in a study of shared clonotypes between healthy human individuals. Sequencing used immunoSEQ multiplex PCR; TCRdb keeps in-frame clones, though not all of them. The data hold about 2 million clones, with 85% to 95% observed a single time. The sample taken for sequencing was naive CD4+ T cells sorted from blood. Subset given: CD45RA+ positively selected. The receptor source for this set is a young man in good health.

This clone occurred once. The chain recombines TRBV5-1 with TRBJ2-7; D possibly corresponds to TRBD1 (5 bases). V lost 2 bases and J lost 7, with 19 bases in between. This CDR3 region has 15 residues. Germline loops: CDR1 SGHRS, CDR2 YFSETQ. The CDR3 region has the DNA TGCGCCAGCAGCTTAGTCGGGCAGGGATTTGGGGAGCAGTACTTC. Translating it yields CASSLVGQGFGEQYF.

The chain recombines TRBV6-5 with TRBJ2-1; 8 bases match TRBD1. V trimming: 3 bases; J trimming: 8 bases; junction bases outside the gene matches: 6. The CDR3 is 14 amino acids. Germline assignment: CDR1 MNHEY and CDR2 SVGAGI. The CDR3 reads CASSYQTGVDEQFF. The DNA of the CDR3 is TGTGCCAGCAGTTATCAGACAGGGGTCGATGAGCAGTTCTTC.

This clone was counted many times. The J gene is TRBJ2-7, the V gene TRBV7-9; D may be TRBD2 (6 bases). Germline V gene data show CDR1 as SEHNR and CDR2 as FQNEAQ (reference sequence). V was clipped by 0 bases and J by 6 bases, with 15 bases between them. The CDR3 is made up of 15 amino acids. The CDR3 DNA sequence: TGTGCCAGCAGCTTAGCGGCGGGGCGGCTGACCGAGCAGTACTTC. This sequence encodes CASSLAAGRLTEQYF.

V gene TRBV5-1 combines with J gene TRBJ2-5, with 15 bases lining up with TRBD2. CDR1 is SGHRS and CDR2 is YFSETQ in the germline V gene. This CDR3 contains 17 residues. The ends lost 0 bases at V and 2 bases at J; junction bases unmatched: 2. As DNA, the CDR3 is TGCGCCAGCAGCTTGGGCGGGACTAGCGGGAGGCAAGAGACCCAGTACTTC. This codes for CASSLGGTSGRQETQYF.

A note on this clone: At one end, the junction sequence differs from germline, possibly due to a read error. J is TRBJ2-5 and V is TRBV7-7, with 9 positions matching TRBD2. The CDR3 spans 16 residues. Looked up from germline, CDR1 is SSHAT and CDR2 is FNYEAQ (reference sequence). CDR3 nucleotide sequence: TGTGCTAGCAGCTTAGGTGGTAGCGGGAGTAGAGAGACCCAGTACTTC. It specifies CASSLGGSGSRETQYF.

This chain joins TRBV6-5 and TRBJ2-7, with D possibly called TRBD1 or TRBD2 (5 bases each). V shed 6 bases and J shed 7 bases, with 13 bases lying between them. CDR1 and CDR2 from the germline V gene are MNHEY and SVGAGI. The CDR3 loop spans 12 amino acids. The CDR3 reads CASSKFGGEQYF. CDR3 DNA: TGTGCCAGCAGCAAATTTGGGGGAGAGCAGTACTTC.

The V and J genes are TRBV2 and TRBJ1-3, with D possibly TRBD1 on 6 matching bases. The V gene lost 2 bases and the J gene lost 2 bases, with 10 bases spanning the gap. This CDR3 spans 15 amino acids. Germline V gene sequence: CDR1 SNHLY, CDR2 FYNNEI. Here the CDR3 DNA reads TGTGCCAGCAGTGAATACAGGGCGACTGGAAACACCATATATTTT. Protein: CASSEYRATGNTIYF.

In this sample, this clone turned up once. The chain uses TRBV5-1 and TRBJ2-2; 9 bases match TRBD2. Germline CDR1 SGHRS, CDR2 YFSETQ. Trimming at V came to 6 bases and at J to 6 bases, leaving 6 bases not matched to a gene. The CDR3 length is 14 residues. The CDR3 region is CASKVIAGAGELFF. The CDR3 DNA reads as TGCGCCAGCAAGGTGATAGCGGGGGCCGGGGAGCTGTTTTTT.

This sequence joins TRBV4-1 and TRBJ1-3; 9 nucleotides match TRBD1. J gave up 3 bases and V 6 bases, and 9 bases lay outside the gene matches. In germline, CDR1 is MGHRA, CDR2 YSYEKL. This CDR3 is built from 16 residues. CDR3 in amino acids: CASRNPTGGFGNTIYF. Here the CDR3 DNA reads TGCGCCAGCAGAAACCCAACAGGGGGCTTTGGAAACACCATATATTTT.

V gene TRBV5-5 combines with J gene TRBJ2-3; 14 bases fit TRBD2. Germline lookup yields CDR1 SGHKS and CDR2 YYEKEE (reference sequence). This CDR3 has 14 amino acids. V shed 4 bases and J 11 bases; nucleotides not matched to a gene: 6. CDR3 DNA: TGTGCCAGCAGCGGGACTAGCGGGAGTTTAAGGCAGTATTTT. Protein product: CASSGTSGSLRQYF.

The V call is TRBV29-1, the J call TRBJ2-1; 7 positions agree with TRBD1. The CDR3 is 11 amino acids. V was pared by 4 bases and J by 10 bases, with 4 bases of the junction left unmatched. CDR1 is SQVTM, CDR2 ANQGSEA, per germline. CDR3 residues: CSVGGGGEQFF. The CDR3 DNA reads as TGCAGCGTTGGAGGGGGCGGGGAGCAGTTCTTC.

In regard to this clone: One junction end disagrees with the germline gene, perhaps due to a read error. The gene calls are TRBV28 and TRBJ2-2; 9 positions agree with TRBD2. The CDR3 is 14 residues long. Germline V gives CDR1 MDHEN, CDR2 SYDVKM. CDR3 coding DNA: TGTGTCAGCCGGGCGGGGGGGCCGACCGGGGAGCTGTTTTTT. Translated: CVSRAGGPTGELFF.

The DNA for the CDR3 is TGTGCCAGCAGCTTGGTGGCTGAAGCTTTCTTT. It is translated as CASSLVAEAFF. The gene calls are TRBV5-8 and TRBJ1-1; no clear D. The CDR3 extends over 11 amino acids. V was pared by 0 bases and J by 6 bases, with 3 bases between. Germline V lookup: CDR1 SGHTS, CDR2 YDEGEE.

The table lists this clone with a count of one. This chain uses TRBV5-1 with TRBJ2-5; D perhaps matches TRBD1 (6 bases). Trimming removed 1 base from V and 0 bases from J, with 10 bases in between. The CDR3 is made up of 15 amino acids. Germline V lookup: CDR1 SGHRS, CDR2 YFSETQ. CDR3 coding DNA: TGCGCCAGCAGCTTGAAACAGGGCCACCAAGAGACCCAGTACTTC. Encoded protein: CASSLKQGHQETQYF.

The chain has TRBV5-6 and TRBJ2-7; D is unresolved. Germline lookup yields CDR1 SGHDT and CDR2 YYEEEE. V was pared by 4 bases and J by 3 bases, with 8 bases between. CDR3 size: 12 residues. The DNA of the CDR3 is TGTGCCAGCAGCGGGAACGGCTACGAGCAGTACTTC. This sequence encodes CASSGNGYEQYF.

V gene TRBV28 combines with J gene TRBJ2-7; D not certain. Looked up from germline, CDR1 is MDHEN and CDR2 is SYDVKM. This CDR3 region has 10 residues. V dropped 5 bases and J dropped 6 bases, with 5 bases sitting between them. As DNA, the CDR3 is TGTGCCAGCAGTAAAGGCGAGCAGTACTTC. Amino acid sequence: CASSKGEQYF. Looking up the rest from reference TRBV28 and TRBJ2-7 gives the full variable domain: DVKVTQSSRYLVKRTGEKVFLECVQDMDHENMFWYRQDPGLGLRLIYFSYDVKMKEKGDIPEGYSVSREKKERFSLILESASTNQTSMYLCASSKGEQYFGPGTRLTVT.

Comments on this clone: The same CDR3 also results from other DNA sequences found in this sample. The gene calls are TRBV30 and TRBJ1-5; D call uncertain. Trimming took 0 bases from V and 7 from J, leaving 7 bases between them. Germline V CDR1 and CDR2: GTSNPN, SVGIG (reference sequence). The CDR3 runs to 12 residues. The CDR3 nucleotides read TGTGCCTGGAGTGTTTTGGGACAGCCCCAGCATTTT. Amino acid sequence: CAWSVLGQPQHF.

The genes are TRBV29-1 and TRBJ1-1; 9 nucleotides match TRBD1. Germline CDR1 reads SQVTM; CDR2 reads ANQGSEA. The ends lost 4 bases at V and 5 bases at J; junction bases unmatched: 8. This CDR3 is 14 amino acids long. The CDR3 DNA is TGCAGCGTTGTCCAAGGGACAGGGAGGACTGAAGCTTTCTTT. Its translation is CSVVQGTGRTEAFF.

The CDR3 DNA follows: TGTGCCATCAGTGACGATATAGAGACCCAGTACTTC. It codes for CAISDDIETQYF. The gene calls are TRBV10-3 and TRBJ2-5; D is unresolved. The V gene lost 3 bases and the J gene lost 4 bases, with 6 bases spanning the gap. The V gene's germline CDR1 is ENHRY and CDR2 SYGVKD. The CDR3 consists of 12 residues.

V gene TRBV6-5 combines with J gene TRBJ2-7; 7 bases are a match to TRBD1. CDR1 is MNHEY, CDR2 SVGAGI, per germline. The CDR3 is 14 residues long. Trimming took 9 bases from V and 0 from J; bases not matched to a gene: 8. The CDR3 DNA is TGTGCCAGTCGTGGGACAGCGAACTCCTACGAGCAGTACTTC. It yields the protein CASRGTANSYEQYF.

J is TRBJ2-1 and V is TRBV7-2; D is perhaps TRBD2 (5 bases). The CDR3 is 14 amino acids. Germline V CDR1 and CDR2: SGHTA, FQGNSA. Trimming took 6 bases from V and 10 from J, leaving 19 bases between them. The CDR3 loop is CASRPAAAGSEQFF. The CDR3 nucleotides read TGTGCCAGCAGACCCGCAGCGGCCGGTTCGGAGCAGTTCTTC.

This sequence joins TRBV5-1 and TRBJ2-3, with 9 bases matching TRBD2. Germline values: CDR1 SGHRS, CDR2 YFSETQ. V gave up 0 bases and J gave up 1 base; unmatched junction bases: 6. This CDR3 contains 17 residues. Written as DNA, the CDR3 is TGCGCCAGCAGCTTGGGCCGTAGCGGGGGTCGCACAGATACGCAGTATTTT. It encodes CASSLGRSGGRTDTQYF.

V gene TRBV5-4 combines with J gene TRBJ1-3; no reliable D call. The CDR3 totals 12 residues. Germline V lookup: CDR1 SGHNT, CDR2 YYREEE (reference sequence). Trimming pared 7 bases from V and 0 bases from J, leaving 5 bases between. CDR3 loop: CASGVSGNTIYF. The CDR3 nucleotides read TGTGCCAGCGGGGTCTCTGGAAACACCATATATTTT.

The chain couples TRBV7-9 to TRBJ2-3; TRBD1 matches at 8 bases. The CDR3 is made up of 15 amino acids. V lost 5 bases and J lost 4; bases outside the gene matches: 8. Looked up from germline, CDR1 is SEHNR and CDR2 is FQNEAQ (reference sequence). The CDR3 sequence: CASSIGQGSADTQYF. As DNA, the CDR3 is TGTGCCAGCAGCATAGGACAGGGAAGCGCAGATACGCAGTATTTT.

V and J are TRBV30 and TRBJ1-1, with D tentatively TRBD1 (6 bases). This CDR3 is 15 amino acids long. The V end was cut by 2 bases, the J end by 3 bases, with 16 bases between. The germline CDR1 and CDR2 sequences are GTSNPN and SVGIG (reference sequence). This chain's CDR3 is CAWSRLTGWDTEAFF. The CDR3 DNA follows: TGTGCCTGGAGTCGTCTTACAGGGTGGGACACTGAAGCTTTCTTT.

Note on this clone: The same CDR3 arises from other DNA sequences in this sample as well. V and J are TRBV5-1 and TRBJ1-2; possible D gene TRBD1, 5 bases. Deletions cut 0 bases from V and 1 base from J, with 7 bases between. CDR3 length: 14 amino acids. The germline V gene has CDR1 SGHRS and CDR2 YFSETQ. The CDR3 protein is CASSLVGDNYGYTF. The CDR3 DNA sequence: TGCGCCAGCAGCTTGGTGGGGGATAACTATGGCTACACCTTC.

This clone was observed once. The chain combines TRBV30 with TRBJ2-7, with D hard to call. This CDR3 contains 12 residues. Trimming left V 3 bases short and J 5 bases short, with 11 bases between. Per the germline V gene, CDR1 is GTSNPN and CDR2 is SVGIG (reference sequence). In DNA, the CDR3 is TGTGCCTGGAGCCAGTCAGCCCACGAGCAGTACTTC. It specifies CAWSQSAHEQYF.

The V and J genes are TRBV10-3 and TRBJ2-6; no definite D call. Germline loops: CDR1 ENHRY, CDR2 SYGVKD. CDR3 length equals 14 residues. The V end lost 4 bases, the J end lost 4 bases, and 8 bases lay between the germline ends. The CDR3 region has the DNA TGTGCCATCAGTGTCGACGACGGGGCCAACGTCCTGACTTTC. It yields the protein CAISVDDGANVLTF.

The chain is built from TRBV10-3 and TRBJ1-1, with D possibly TRBD1 on 6 matching bases. Deletions cut 10 bases from V and 1 base from J, with 16 bases between. This CDR3 spans 14 amino acids. From germline, CDR1 is ENHRY and CDR2 SYGVKD. CDR3 loop: CATGGGAENTEAFF. In nucleotides, the CDR3 is TGTGCCACCGGGGGGGGCGCAGAGAACACTGAAGCTTTCTTT.

The chain combines TRBV2 with TRBJ1-2; tentative D call: TRBD1 (5 bases). The V gene lost 3 bases and the J gene lost 11 bases, with 19 bases spanning the gap. The CDR3 extends over 14 amino acids. Germline V CDR1 and CDR2: SNHLY, FYNNEI. CDR3 DNA sequence: TGTGCCAGCAGTGACGATGGGACTGCGGGGGGTTACACCTTC. This sequence encodes CASSDDGTAGGYTF. The full variable domain, rest sourced from reference TRBV2 and TRBJ1-2, is EPEVTQTPSHQVTQMGQEVILRCVPISNHLYFYWYRQILGQKVEFLVSFYNNEISEKSEIFDDQFSVERPDGSNFTLKIRSTKLEDSAMYFCASSDDGTAGGYTFGSGTRLTVV.